The sequence of this TCR beta chain was determined in a study of shared clonotypes between healthy human individuals. In the case of this clone: What it recognizes is unknown.

The naive CD8 fraction comprised CD45RO-negative cells positively selected for CCR7 and excluded terminally differentiated effector memory CD45RA+ cells. The study ran the assay at deep level. Data came from immunoSEQ multiplex PCR; TCRdb stores just in-frame clones and leaves some out. The sample yields about 2.1 million clones, under 95% seen once. Notes on the study in general: Clonotypes not shared had lower generation probabilities than those common to all four donors.

This TCR came from a man aged 18 to 30 in good health. Some clones in this sample may be carry-over from other donors' samples. Source material: naive CD8+ T cells from PBMCs.

The CDR3 nucleotides are TGTGCCATCAGTGGAACGACAGGGGTAAATGAAAAACTGTTTTTT. It encodes CAISGTTGVNEKLFF. The rearrangement links TRBV10-3 to TRBJ1-4; TRBD1 matches at 8 bases. CDR1 and CDR2 from the germline V gene are ENHRY and SYGVKD. With V trimmed by 4 bases and J by 5 bases, 6 bases remained unmatched. The CDR3 runs 15 residues.